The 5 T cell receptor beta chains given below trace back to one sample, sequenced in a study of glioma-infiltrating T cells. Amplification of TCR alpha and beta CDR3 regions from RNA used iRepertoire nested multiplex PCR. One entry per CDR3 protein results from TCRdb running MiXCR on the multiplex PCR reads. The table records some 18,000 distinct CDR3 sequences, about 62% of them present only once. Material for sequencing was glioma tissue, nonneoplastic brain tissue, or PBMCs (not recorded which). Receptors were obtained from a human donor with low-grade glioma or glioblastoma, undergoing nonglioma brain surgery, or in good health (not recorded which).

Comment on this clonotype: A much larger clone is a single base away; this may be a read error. As DNA, the CDR3 is TGCAGTGCTAGAGATGGGAGAGAGAACACTGAAGCTTTCTTT. Protein product: CSARDGRENTEAFF. The rearrangement joins TRBV20-1 to TRBJ1-1; D is ambiguous. The ends were cut back, 0 bases at V and 1 base at J, with 9 bases in the middle. CDR1 and CDR2 from the germline V gene are DFQATT and SNEGSKA (reference sequence). The length of the CDR3 is 14 residues.

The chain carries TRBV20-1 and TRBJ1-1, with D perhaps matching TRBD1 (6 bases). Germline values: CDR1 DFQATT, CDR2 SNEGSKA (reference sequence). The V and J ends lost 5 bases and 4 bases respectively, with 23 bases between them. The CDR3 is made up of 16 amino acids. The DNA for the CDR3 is TGCAGTGCTTGGAACCCGGGTCATAAAGGGGGCACTGAAGCTTTCTTT. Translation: CSAWNPGHKGGTEAFF.

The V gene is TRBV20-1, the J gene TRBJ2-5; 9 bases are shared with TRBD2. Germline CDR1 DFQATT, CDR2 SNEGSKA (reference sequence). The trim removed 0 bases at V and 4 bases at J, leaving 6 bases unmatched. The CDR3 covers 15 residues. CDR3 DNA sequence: TGCAGTGCTAGAGATGGGACTAGCCCGGGAGAGACCCAGTACTTC. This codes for CSARDGTSPGETQYF.

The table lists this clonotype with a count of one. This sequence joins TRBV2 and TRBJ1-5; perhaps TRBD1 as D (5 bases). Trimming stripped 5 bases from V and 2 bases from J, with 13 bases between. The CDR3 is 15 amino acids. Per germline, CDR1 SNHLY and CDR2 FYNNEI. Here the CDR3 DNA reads TGTGCCAGCAGTTCGACAGAAGTTGGCAATCAGCCCCAGCATTTT. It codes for CASSSTEVGNQPQHF.

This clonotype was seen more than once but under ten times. The CDR3 DNA is TGTGCCAGCAGGGGCCTTCCGGGTGAGCAGTTCTTC. The encoded protein is CASRGLPGEQFF. This chain joins TRBV7-9 and TRBJ2-1; D is ambiguous. CDR1 is SEHNR, CDR2 FQNEAQ, per germline (reference sequence). The CDR3 covers 12 residues. Trimming took 6 bases from V and 9 from J, leaving 12 bases between them.